The clone carrying this T cell receptor beta chain was seen many times. This entry comes from a study of blood T cell repertoires in COVID-19. Individuals drawn from 24 US areas were roughly 18 to 95 years old. Each participant's cohort was designated according to participant-reported clinical history. Germline V lookup: CDR1 MNHEY, CDR2 SVGEGT. This CDR3 has 14 amino acids. The junction had 15 bases not matched to a gene; V was cut back by 4 bases and J by 13 bases. Generated by immunoSEQ multiplex PCR, the TCRdb table keeps only in-frame clones and is missing some. This sample has about 160,000 clones, with over 75% found just once.

The clonotype was recovered from a middle-aged woman with acute COVID-19. The V gene is TRBV6-2 or TRBV6-3, the J gene TRBJ2-5, with TRBD2 matching 7 bases. The sequencing sample was made of PBMCs or T cells enriched from blood (not recorded which). CDR3 DNA sequence: TGTGCCAGCAGTTTCCTAGCGGAGTCCGCAAGTTGGTACTTC. Its translation: CASSFLAESASWYF.